Ten or more counts support the clone carrying this T cell receptor (beta chain). Its antigen remains unidentified. The read halts 3 residues ahead of the CDR3 end, with the missing end drawn from the germline J gene. This entry comes from a study of T cell clonality in common variable immunodeficiency. Study findings and constraints: Links between repertoire features and CVID complications were heterogeneity-limited. Compared with controls, CVID subjects had fewer shared TCRbeta clones. Common variable immunodeficiency TCR beta sequences reportedly had fewer deletions and N-nucleotide insertions.

The CDR3 spans 15 residues. V was shortened by 0 bases and J by 2 bases, with 12 bases between the two germline ends. The germline V gene encodes CDR1 DFQATT and CDR2 SNEGSKA (reference sequence). Sequencing was performed with immunoSEQ multiplex PCR; in TCRdb, only in-frame clones are kept and a portion is missing. In total the sample includes about 19,000 clones, none of them seen once. The V gene is TRBV20-1, the J gene TRBJ2-3; D not resolved. This receptor was obtained from a human donor with common variable immunodeficiency. The source material was peripheral blood mononuclear cells. Partial CDR3 DNA: TGCAGTGCTAGAGATCTAGGAGCGACCACAGATACG. Its translation is CSARDLGATTDT. The CDR3 in full is CSARDLGATTDTQYF.